The 7 T cell receptor beta chains given below trace back to one sample, sequenced in a study of blood T cells in healthy people across ages. It was with a sample-barcoded 5' primer and a J-beta primer mix that a second PCR of about 6 to 12 cycles was run. MiXCR, run by TCRdb on the 5' RACE reads, gives a single entry per CDR3 protein. The repertoire includes more than 650,000 distinct CDR3 sequences, about 53% of them detected once, and around 41% sits in the top ten. The sequenced sample consisted of blood. The source is a man older than 75 in good health.

The V gene is TRBV7-3, the J gene TRBJ2-2; 9 nucleotides agree with TRBD1. J gave up 7 bases and V 5 bases, and 11 bases lay outside the gene matches. CDR3 length: 16 amino acids. Germline CDR1 reads SGHTA; CDR2 reads FQGTGA. CDR3 amino acids: CASSPRPGQGGGELFF. CDR3 coding DNA: TGTGCCAGCAGCCCCCGACCGGGACAGGGTGGCGGGGAGCTGTTTTTT.

This clonotype occurred a few times. The chain carries TRBV7-2 and TRBJ1-5, with a possible D match to TRBD1 (5 bases). Trimming left V 0 bases short and J 5 bases short, with 11 bases between. CDR3 length: 15 amino acids. CDR1 is SGHTA and CDR2 is FQGNSA in the germline V gene. Here the CDR3 DNA reads TGTGCCAGCAGCTTAGCTGGGGGAACCTATCAGCCCCAGCATTTT. Amino acid sequence: CASSLAGGTYQPQHF.

In the case of this clonotype: This sequence may be a read error, since a much larger clone differs from it by one base. V is TRBV7-2 and J is TRBJ2-1, with 11 bases that match TRBD2. With 3 bases clipped from V and 13 bases from J, the junction kept 14 bases outside the gene matches. CDR1 and CDR2 (germline): SGHTA, FQGNSA. The length of the CDR3 is 16 residues. CDR3 nucleotide sequence: TGTGCCAGCAGCTTGGGAAGGGGACTAGCGGAAGGCCTCCAGTTCTTC. The encoded protein is CASSLGRGLAEGLQFF.

The chain recombines TRBV28 with TRBJ1-1; TRBD1 agrees at 7 bases. The CDR3 is 16 residues long. Per germline, CDR1 MDHEN and CDR2 SYDVKM. Unmatched junction bases numbered 9, after V lost 4 bases and J lost 1 base. The CDR3 nucleotides read TGTGCCAGCAGTTACACACTTAGGACAGGGAACACTGAAGCTTTCTTT. This codes for CASSYTLRTGNTEAFF. Together with reference TRBV28 and TRBJ1-1, the CDR3 gives the full variable domain: DVKVTQSSRYLVKRTGEKVFLECVQDMDHENMFWYRQDPGLGLRLIYFSYDVKMKEKGDIPEGYSVSREKKERFSLILESASTNQTSMYLCASSYTLRTGNTEAFFGQGTRLTVV.

This sequence joins TRBV7-8 and TRBJ2-5; 9 positions agree with TRBD1. The CDR3 is 15 amino acids. Germline V gene data show CDR1 as SGHVS and CDR2 as FQNEAQ. The V segment lost 1 base and the J segment 5 bases; nucleotides outside the gene matches: 5. The CDR3, as DNA: TGTGCCAGCAGCTTAGGGTCAGGACAGGGGGAGACCCAGTACTTC. Its protein is CASSLGSGQGETQYF.

This clonotype was seen only once. A much larger clone differs by one base, so this may be a read error. The V gene is TRBV7-2, the J gene TRBJ2-3, with D uncertain. There are 14 residues in the CDR3. CDR1 is SGHTA and CDR2 is FQGNSA in the germline V gene. The CDR3 sequence: CASGLEQSADTQYF. The DNA of the CDR3 is TGTGCCAGCGGCTTAGAACAGTCCGCGGATACGCAGTATTTT.

Only a few counts were recorded for this clonotype. The V gene is TRBV20-1, the J gene TRBJ2-3; 11 bases agree with TRBD1. V trimming: 5 bases; J trimming: 1 base; junction bases outside the gene matches: 2. Germline V gene lookup returns CDR1 DFQATT and CDR2 SNEGSKA (reference sequence). CDR3 length: 14 amino acids. The CDR3 here is CSARTGGGTDTQYF. CDR3 nucleotide sequence: TGCAGTGCTCGGACAGGGGGCGGCACAGATACGCAGTATTTT.